The next 27 T cell receptor beta chains were all read from a single sample in a study of blood T cell repertoires in COVID-19. The assay was immunoSEQ multiplex PCR, and TCRdb's table has in-frame clones only and misses some. The sample contains about 220,000 clones, around 85% of which appear only once. Sequencing was done on a sample of peripheral blood. These receptors were collected from a woman aged 70-85 years with COVID-19, enrolled during active disease.

J is TRBJ1-1 and V is TRBV7-2, with a tentative D call TRBD1 (5 bases). CDR3 length: 15 residues. V lost 5 bases, J lost 5 bases, and 18 bases lay in between. The germline V gene has CDR1 SGHTA and CDR2 FQGNSA. CDR3 DNA sequence: TGTGCCAGCAGCCCGGGAGGGGTAGGAACGACTGAAGCTTTCTTT. Its translation is CASSPGGVGTTEAFF.

This clone was recorded many times. This rearrangement joins TRBV6-5 to TRBJ2-7, with 7 bases identical to TRBD1. This CDR3 comprises 14 residues. The junction had 7 bases not matched to a gene; V was cut back by 6 bases and J by 2 bases. CDR1 and CDR2 (germline): MNHEY, SVGAGI. The CDR3 spells CASSQDRFPYEQYF. CDR3 sequence (DNA): TGTGCCAGCAGCCAGGACAGGTTTCCCTACGAGCAGTACTTC.

This chain uses TRBV3-1 (or the pseudogene TRBV3-2) with TRBJ2-7; no definite D call. The V gene's germline CDR1 is LGHDT and CDR2 YNNKEL (reference sequence). V shed 0 bases and J shed 7 bases, with 16 bases lying between them. The CDR3 is 15 amino acids. CDR3 protein: CASSQELPSVGEQYF. CDR3 sequence (DNA): TGTGCCAGCAGCCAAGAGCTACCAAGCGTAGGTGAGCAGTACTTC.

This clone was seen a handful of times. The CDR3 nucleotides are TGCGCCAGCAGCCAAGAAGACAGATCCTACGAGCAGTACTTC. Protein: CASSQEDRSYEQYF. The rearrangement joins TRBV4-3 to TRBJ2-7; the D gene is possibly TRBD1 (5 bases). Germline CDR1 is LGHNA and CDR2 is YSLEER. V lost 0 bases and J lost 1, with 7 bases in between. The CDR3 loop spans 14 amino acids.

The chain uses TRBV4-1 and TRBJ1-1, with a tentative D call TRBD1 (6 bases). V was cut by 3 bases and J by 5 bases, with 13 bases left in between. This CDR3 contains 14 residues. Germline CDR1 is MGHRA and CDR2 is YSYEKL. The CDR3 loop reads CASSQRPGVTEAFF. In nucleotides, the CDR3 is TGCGCCAGCAGCCAGCGTCCAGGGGTAACTGAAGCTTTCTTT.

The chain links TRBV29-1 to TRBJ1-2, with 9 bases that match TRBD1. Trimming took 6 bases from V and 7 from J; bases not matched to a gene: 9. This CDR3 has 13 residues. Germline V gene lookup returns CDR1 SQVTM and CDR2 ANQGSEA. This CDR3 reads CSVLPGQGIGYTF. The CDR3 DNA reads as TGCAGCGTGCTACCCGGACAGGGGATTGGCTACACCTTC.

The J gene is TRBJ2-1, the V gene TRBV30, with a tentative D call TRBD2 (6 bases). This CDR3 has 13 amino acids. Germline V gene lookup returns CDR1 GTSNPN and CDR2 SVGIG (reference sequence). The V and J ends lost 2 bases and 5 bases respectively, with 10 bases between them. CDR3 sequence (DNA): TGTGCCTGGAGTCTACTAGCTAACAATGAGCAGTTCTTC. It encodes CAWSLLANNEQFF. Full variable domain (outside the CDR3, taken from reference TRBV30 and TRBJ2-1): SQTIHQWPATLVQPVGSPLSLECTVEGTSNPNLYWYRQAAGRGLQLLFYSVGIGQISSEVPQNLSASRPQDRQFILSSKKLLLSDSGFYLCAWSLLANNEQFFGPGTRLTVL.

The V gene is TRBV18, the J gene TRBJ1-2; TRBD1 aligns across 10 bases. Germline-derived CDR1 and CDR2 are KGHSH and LQKENI. V gave up 6 bases and J gave up 2 bases; unmatched junction bases: 21. The CDR3 runs 20 residues. CDR3 DNA: TGTGCCAGCTCCCCCACCTCCCTTCCGGGACAGGGGCCCAACAACTATGGCTACACCTTC. Protein product: CASSPTSLPGQGPNNYGYTF.

The chain recombines TRBV2 with TRBJ1-5, with D uncertain. CDR1 SNHLY and CDR2 FYNNEI come from the germline V gene. The V end was cut by 5 bases, the J end by 6 bases, with 20 bases between. CDR3 length: 16 amino acids. CDR3 sequence reads: CASSSGTGLVLQPQHF. DNA for the CDR3: TGTGCCAGCAGTTCGGGTACGGGGTTAGTTCTTCAGCCCCAGCATTTT.

J is TRBJ2-7 and V is TRBV11-2; tentative D call: TRBD2 (6 bases). Germline CDR1 is SGHAT and CDR2 is FQNNGV. V was clipped by 7 bases and J by 6 bases, with 19 bases between them. This CDR3 is built from 14 residues. The CDR3 is CASTNTGLSGEQYF. The CDR3 nucleotides are TGTGCCAGCACGAATACGGGACTCTCGGGCGAGCAGTACTTC.

The rearrangement links TRBV12-5 to TRBJ2-5; D is undetermined. Per germline, CDR1 LGHNT and CDR2 FRNRAP. V was pared by 5 bases and J by 5 bases, with 6 bases between. The CDR3 is 11 residues long. The CDR3 coding sequence is TGTGCTAGTGGTCCCCGGGAGACCCAGTACTTC. It translates to CASGPRETQYF.

The chain is built from TRBV18 and TRBJ1-2; D unresolved. CDR1 KGHSH and CDR2 LQKENI come from the germline V gene. The germline V and J ends were trimmed by 5 bases and 1 base, with 17 bases remaining between them. This CDR3 comprises 16 residues. CDR3 region: CASSAPVGDGNYGYTF. CDR3 in DNA: TGTGCCAGCTCAGCTCCTGTCGGGGATGGTAACTATGGCTACACCTTC.

This chain links TRBV27 with TRBJ2-5; TRBD1 agrees at 7 bases. With V trimmed by 5 bases and J by 2 bases, 2 bases remained unmatched. In germline, CDR1 is MNHEY, CDR2 SMNVEV (reference sequence). The CDR3 sequence is 13 residues long. The CDR3 loop reads CASSRTGQETQYF. CDR3 DNA: TGTGCCAGCAGTCGGACAGGTCAAGAGACCCAGTACTTC.

This rearrangement joins TRBV9 to TRBJ1-2, with TRBD1 identical over 8 bases. The V gene's germline CDR1 is SGDLS and CDR2 YYNGEE. V gave up 0 bases and J gave up 3 bases; unmatched junction bases: 4. The CDR3 has 15 residues. The DNA for the CDR3 is TGTGCCAGCAGCGTAGATCAGGGGGCGGACTATGGCTACACCTTC. The encoded protein is CASSVDQGADYGYTF.

The chain combines TRBV30 with TRBJ1-2, with TRBD1 identical over 12 bases. The V segment lost 1 base and the J segment 7 bases; nucleotides outside the gene matches: 7. The CDR3 spans 15 residues. Germline CDR1 is GTSNPN and CDR2 is SVGIG (reference sequence). The CDR3 sequence is CAWSGAGTGGSGYTF. For the CDR3, the DNA is TGTGCCTGGAGTGGTGCCGGGACAGGGGGCTCTGGCTACACCTTC.

This clone was seen more than once but under ten times. V usage is TRBV5-8 and J usage is TRBJ1-3; D call uncertain. Germline CDR1 is SGHTS and CDR2 is YDEGEE. Deletions cut 4 bases from V and 5 bases from J, with 7 bases between. The length of the CDR3 is 12 residues. The CDR3: CASSPARNTIYF. DNA for the CDR3: TGTGCCAGCAGCCCCGCGAGAAACACCATATATTTT.

This clone has only a few counts. The rearrangement joins TRBV19 to TRBJ1-4; D is perhaps TRBD1 (6 bases). Germline V CDR1 and CDR2: LNHDA, SQIVND (reference sequence). Trimming took 6 bases from V and 7 from J, leaving 18 bases between them. The length of the CDR3 is 15 residues. DNA for the CDR3: TGTGCCAGTAGGGCACCGGGACACAACCTTGAAAAACTGTTTTTT. Amino acids: CASRAPGHNLEKLFF. Combining the CDR3 with reference TRBV19 and TRBJ1-4 gives the whole variable domain DGGITQSPKYLFRKEGQNVTLSCEQNLNHDAMYWYRQDPGQGLRLIYYSQIVNDFQKGDIAEGYSVSREKKESFPLTVTSAQKNPTAFYLCASRAPGHNLEKLFFGSGTQLSVL.

The rearrangement links TRBV5-4 to TRBJ1-3, with 7 bases identical to TRBD1. Germline loops: CDR1 SGHNT, CDR2 YYREEE (reference sequence). Trimming cost V 4 bases and J 5 bases; bases outside gene matches: 6. The CDR3 runs 14 residues. The CDR3 region is CASSPQGQRNTIYF. CDR3 coding DNA: TGTGCCAGCAGCCCCCAGGGACAGCGAAACACCATATATTTT. Together with reference TRBV5-4 and TRBJ1-3, the CDR3 gives the full variable domain: ETGVTQSPTHLIKTRGQQVTLRCSSQSGHNTVSWYQQALGQGPQFIFQYYREEENGRGNFPPRFSGLQFPNYSSELNVNALELDDSALYLCASSPQGQRNTIYFGEGSWLTVV.

The chain is built from TRBV19 and TRBJ1-6; 7 bases agree with TRBD1. The CDR3 covers 14 residues. Germline CDR1 reads LNHDA; CDR2 reads SQIVND (reference sequence). Losses at the gene ends were 5 bases for V and 7 bases for J; bases not matched to a gene: 5. The CDR3 here is CASSSGTANSPLHF. The CDR3 nucleotides are TGTGCCAGTAGTTCCGGGACAGCAAATTCACCCCTCCACTTT.

The chain has TRBV5-5 and TRBJ1-1, with D maybe TRBD1 (5 bases). V shed 0 bases and J shed 7 bases, with 13 bases lying between them. The CDR3 has 14 residues. Per the germline V gene, CDR1 is SGHKS and CDR2 is YYEKEE (reference sequence). In DNA form, the CDR3 reads TGTGCCAGCAGCTTGGCGACAGACGGTAGTGAAGCTTTCTTT. Residues: CASSLATDGSEAFF.

This clone was observed a single time. V and J are TRBV7-8 and TRBJ1-2, with TRBD1 identical over 7 bases. Germline-derived CDR1 and CDR2 are SGHVS and FQNEAQ. V was clipped by 5 bases and J by 2 bases; unmatched bases: 8. The CDR3 covers 15 residues. The CDR3 DNA reads TGTGCCAGCAGCCCGGGAGACAGGGCCAACTATGGCTACACCTTC. This codes for CASSPGDRANYGYTF.

The chain combines TRBV13 with TRBJ2-2; the match to TRBD2 covers 12 bases. This CDR3 is built from 17 residues. Germline CDR1 and CDR2: PRHDT and FYEKMQ (reference sequence). The V and J ends lost 3 bases and 0 bases, in that order; junction bases with no gene match: 2. The CDR3 coding sequence is TGTGCCAGCAGCTTGAGACTAGCGGGAGCGAACACCGGGGAGCTGTTTTTT. Amino acid sequence: CASSLRLAGANTGELFF.

The CDR3 spells CASSQDRQGGRETQYF. CDR3 bases: TGCGCCAGCAGCCAAGATCGCCAGGGTGGCCGAGAGACCCAGTACTTC. The chain combines TRBV4-3 with TRBJ2-5; possible D gene TRBD1, 5 bases. The CDR3 has 16 residues. Germline lookup yields CDR1 LGHNA and CDR2 YSLEER. V was clipped by 0 bases and J by 4 bases, with 15 bases between them.

This clone was found once. The gene calls are TRBV5-1 and TRBJ2-7, with 10 bases lining up with TRBD2. The CDR3 covers 15 residues. Germline CDR1 SGHRS, CDR2 YFSETQ. Trimming removed 3 bases from V and 0 bases from J; junction bases left unmatched: 3. The CDR3 is CASSWGLASSYEQYF. The CDR3 nucleotides are TGCGCCAGCAGCTGGGGACTAGCGAGCTCCTACGAGCAGTACTTC.

CDR3 coding DNA: TGTGCCAGTAGTCGCAGGGAAACCTACGAGCAGTACTTC. Translation gives CASSRRETYEQYF. The chain recombines TRBV19 with TRBJ2-7; possibly TRBD1 for D (5 bases). Looked up from germline, CDR1 is LNHDA and CDR2 is SQIVND (reference sequence). The V end lost 5 bases, the J end lost 2 bases, and 10 bases lay between the germline ends. The CDR3 is 13 amino acids.

The chain joins TRBV2 to TRBJ1-5; D is possibly TRBD1 (6 bases). Deletions cut 3 bases from V and 3 bases from J, with 12 bases between. CDR1 SNHLY and CDR2 FYNNEI come from the germline V gene. The CDR3 runs 15 residues. CDR3 DNA sequence: TGTGCCAGCAGTGAGTCAGGGGCCCACAATCAGCCCCAGCATTTT. This translates into CASSESGAHNQPQHF.

V is TRBV2 and J is TRBJ1-5; TRBD1 matches at 7 bases. Per the germline V gene, CDR1 is SNHLY and CDR2 is FYNNEI. This CDR3 contains 15 residues. V shed 4 bases and J 0 bases; nucleotides not matched to a gene: 3. The CDR3 DNA sequence: TGTGCCAGCAGTGGACAGGGCAATAGCAATCAGCCCCAGCATTTT. Its protein is CASSGQGNSNQPQHF.